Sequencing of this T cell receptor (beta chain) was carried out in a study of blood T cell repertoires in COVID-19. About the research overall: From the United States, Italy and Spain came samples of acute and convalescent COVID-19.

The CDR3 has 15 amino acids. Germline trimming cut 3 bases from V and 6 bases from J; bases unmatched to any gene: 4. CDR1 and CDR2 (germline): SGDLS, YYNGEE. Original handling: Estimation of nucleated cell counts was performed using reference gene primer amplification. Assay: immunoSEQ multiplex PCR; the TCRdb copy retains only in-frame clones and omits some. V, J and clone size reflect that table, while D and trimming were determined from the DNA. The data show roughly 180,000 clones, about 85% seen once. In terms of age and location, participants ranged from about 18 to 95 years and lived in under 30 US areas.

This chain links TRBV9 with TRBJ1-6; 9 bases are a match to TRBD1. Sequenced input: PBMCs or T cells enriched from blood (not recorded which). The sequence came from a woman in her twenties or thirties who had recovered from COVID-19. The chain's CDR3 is CASSGAGQGNSPLHF. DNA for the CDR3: TGTGCCAGCAGCGGGGCGGGACAGGGTAATTCACCCCTCCACTTT.